This T cell receptor beta chain was retrieved from a study of blood T cells in healthy people across ages. Background on the study: The template switching approach captured approximately one barcoded beta molecule for every two T cells.

With a J-beta primer mix and a sample-barcoded 5' primer, a second PCR ran roughly 6 to 11 cycles. TCRdb fed the 5' RACE reads into MiXCR, producing one record per CDR3 protein. This table holds approximately 1.5 million distinct CDR3 sequences, approximately 42% found once. Study-level findings and limits: In long-lived donors, naive CD4+ cell counts and diversity exceeded those of aged donors.

V was clipped by 0 bases and J by 3 bases, with 12 bases between them. The CDR3 is made up of 16 amino acids. In germline, CDR1 is MGHRA, CDR2 YSYEKL. This clonotype occurred a few times. The antigen is unknown. The chain employs TRBV4-1 and TRBJ2-1, with D tentatively TRBD1 or TRBD2 (5 bases each). This TCR was sampled from a young woman in good health. The sequenced sample was blood. This CDR3 reads CASSQDRGPNYNEQFF. The CDR3 DNA reads TGCGCCAGCAGCCAAGATCGGGGCCCTAACTACAATGAGCAGTTCTTC.